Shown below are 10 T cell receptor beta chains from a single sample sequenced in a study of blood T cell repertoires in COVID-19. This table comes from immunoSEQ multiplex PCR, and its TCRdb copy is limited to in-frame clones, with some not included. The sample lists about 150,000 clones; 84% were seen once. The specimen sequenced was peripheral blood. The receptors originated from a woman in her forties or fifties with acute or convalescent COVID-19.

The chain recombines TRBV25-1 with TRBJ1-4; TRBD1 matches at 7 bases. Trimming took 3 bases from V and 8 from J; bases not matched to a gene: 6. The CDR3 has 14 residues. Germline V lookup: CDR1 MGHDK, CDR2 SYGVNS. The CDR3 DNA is TGTGCCAGCAGTGAGGGACAGTATAGAGAAAAACTGTTTTTT. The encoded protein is CASSEGQYREKLFF.

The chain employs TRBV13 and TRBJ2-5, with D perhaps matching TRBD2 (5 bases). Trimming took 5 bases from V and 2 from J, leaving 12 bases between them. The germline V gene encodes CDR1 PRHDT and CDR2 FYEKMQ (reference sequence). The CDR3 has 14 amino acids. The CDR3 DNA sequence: TGTGCCAGCAGCAAACTGGACTGGCAAGAGACCCAGTACTTC. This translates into CASSKLDWQETQYF.

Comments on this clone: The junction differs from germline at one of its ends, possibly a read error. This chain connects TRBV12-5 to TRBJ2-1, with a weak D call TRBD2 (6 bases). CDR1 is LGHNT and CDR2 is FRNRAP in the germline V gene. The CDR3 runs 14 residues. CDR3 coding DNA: TGTGCTAGTGGGACACTAGCAACCTACAATGAACAGTTCTTC. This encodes CASGTLATYNEQFF.

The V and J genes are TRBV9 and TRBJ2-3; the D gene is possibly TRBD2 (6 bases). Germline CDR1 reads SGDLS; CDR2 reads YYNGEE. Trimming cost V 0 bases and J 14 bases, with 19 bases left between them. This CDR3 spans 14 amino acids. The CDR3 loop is CASSVAPWGDRVYF. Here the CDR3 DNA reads TGTGCCAGCAGCGTAGCCCCTTGGGGGGACCGGGTGTATTTT.

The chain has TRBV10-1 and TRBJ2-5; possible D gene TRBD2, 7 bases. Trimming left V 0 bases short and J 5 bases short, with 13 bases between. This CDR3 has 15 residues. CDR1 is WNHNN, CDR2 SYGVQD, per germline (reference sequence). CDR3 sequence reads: CASSESGGGSETQYF. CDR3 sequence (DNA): TGCGCCAGCAGTGAGTCGGGCGGGGGCAGTGAGACCCAGTACTTC.

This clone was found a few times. The CDR3 is CASSEGLAGEQYF. CDR3 nucleotides: TGTGCCAGCAGCGAGGGACTAGCCGGCGAGCAGTACTTC. The chain is built from TRBV3-1 (or the pseudogene TRBV3-2) and TRBJ2-7; TRBD2 aligns across 9 bases. The CDR3 is 13 residues long. J was trimmed by 6 bases and V by 5 bases; bases with no gene match: 5. Germline-derived CDR1 and CDR2 are LGHDT and YNNKEL (reference sequence).

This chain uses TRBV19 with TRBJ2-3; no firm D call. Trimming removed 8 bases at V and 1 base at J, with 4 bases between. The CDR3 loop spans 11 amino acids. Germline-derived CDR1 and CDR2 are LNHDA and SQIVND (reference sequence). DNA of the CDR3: TGTGCCAGTGCGGGCACAGATACGCAGTATTTT. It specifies CASAGTDTQYF.

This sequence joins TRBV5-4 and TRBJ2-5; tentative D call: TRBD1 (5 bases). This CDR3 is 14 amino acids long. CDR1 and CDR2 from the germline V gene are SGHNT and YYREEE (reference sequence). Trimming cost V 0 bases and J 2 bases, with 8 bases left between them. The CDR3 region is CASSLEGPQETQYF. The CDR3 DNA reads TGTGCCAGCAGCTTGGAGGGGCCTCAAGAGACCCAGTACTTC. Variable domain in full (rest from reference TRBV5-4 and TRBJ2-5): ETGVTQSPTHLIKTRGQQVTLRCSSQSGHNTVSWYQQALGQGPQFIFQYYREEENGRGNFPPRFSGLQFPNYSSELNVNALELDDSALYLCASSLEGPQETQYFGPGTRLLVL.

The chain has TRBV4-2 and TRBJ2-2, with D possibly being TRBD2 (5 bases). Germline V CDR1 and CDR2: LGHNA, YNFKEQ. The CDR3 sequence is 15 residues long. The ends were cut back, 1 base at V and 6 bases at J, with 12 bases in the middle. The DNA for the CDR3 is TGTGCCAGCAGCCAAGGGCTAGCACGGTCCGGGGAGCTGTTTTTT. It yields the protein CASSQGLARSGELFF.

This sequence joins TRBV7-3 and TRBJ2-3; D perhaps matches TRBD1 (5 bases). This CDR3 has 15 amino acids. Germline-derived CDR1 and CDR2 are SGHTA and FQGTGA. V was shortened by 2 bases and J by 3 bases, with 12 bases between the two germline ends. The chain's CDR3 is CASSLSATATDTQYF. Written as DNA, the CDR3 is TGTGCCAGCAGCTTATCGGCGACAGCAACAGATACGCAGTATTTT. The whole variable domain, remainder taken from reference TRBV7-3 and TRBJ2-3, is GAGVSQTPSNKVTEKGKYVELRCDPISGHTALYWYRQSLGQGPEFLIYFQGTGAADDSGLPNDRFFAVRPEGSVSTLKIQRTERGDSAVYLCASSLSATATDTQYFGPGTRLTVL.